This is a list of T cell receptor beta chains from one sample in a study of blood T cells in healthy people across ages. Each CDR3 protein is one row after TCRdb ran MiXCR on the 5' RACE reads. Of about 1.5 million distinct CDR3 sequences listed, roughly two fifths are singletons. The material sequenced was blood. These receptors were collected from a woman aged 18-29 years in good health. The CDR3 runs from the conserved cysteine through the conserved F or W.

J,V,CDR3
TRBJ1-2,TRBV6-2/TRBV6-3,CASSYSAQGIYGYTF
TRBJ2-6,TRBV10-3,CAISDTGANVLTF
TRBJ2-4,TRBV28,CASRITSAQNIQYF
TRBJ1-2,TRBV20-1,CSALLGRRGYGYTF
TRBJ2-5,TRBV2,CASSTELRETQYF
TRBJ2-2,TRBV5-1,CASGLTRVGGELFF
TRBJ2-3,TRBV27,CASRDLAGGTDTQYF
TRBJ1-1,TRBV6-5,CASSSGSSTEAFF
TRBJ2-1,TRBV7-2,CASSLDRAAYNEQFF
TRBJ2-3,TRBV4-2,CASSQDVAGESDTQYF
TRBJ2-1,TRBV20-1,CSASGRFNEQFF
TRBJ2-7,TRBV28,CASSGSPREQYF
TRBJ2-5,TRBV27,CASSLWPPRGGVPETQYF
TRBJ1-2,TRBV7-9,CASSSLGYTF
TRBJ2-7,TRBV6-2/TRBV6-3,CASSYSLQGNSYEQYF